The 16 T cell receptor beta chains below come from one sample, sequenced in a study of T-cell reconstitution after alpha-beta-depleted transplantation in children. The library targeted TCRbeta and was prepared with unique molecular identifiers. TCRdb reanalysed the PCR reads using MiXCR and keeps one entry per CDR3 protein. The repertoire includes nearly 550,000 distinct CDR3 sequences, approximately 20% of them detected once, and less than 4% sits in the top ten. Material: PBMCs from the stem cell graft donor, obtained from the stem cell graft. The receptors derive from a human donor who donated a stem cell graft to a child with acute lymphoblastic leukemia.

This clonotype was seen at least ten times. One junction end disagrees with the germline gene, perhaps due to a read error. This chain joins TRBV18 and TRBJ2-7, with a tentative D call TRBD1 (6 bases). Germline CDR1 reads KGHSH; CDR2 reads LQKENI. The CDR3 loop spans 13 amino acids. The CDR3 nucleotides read TGCGCCAGCAGCCCCGGGACAACCTACGAGCAGTACTTC. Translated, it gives CASSPGTTYEQYF.

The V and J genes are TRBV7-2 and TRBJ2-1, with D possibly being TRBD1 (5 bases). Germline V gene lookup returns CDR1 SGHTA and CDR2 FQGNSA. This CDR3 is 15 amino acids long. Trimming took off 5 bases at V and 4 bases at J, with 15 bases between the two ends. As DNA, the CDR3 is TGTGCCAGCAGCCTCGACAGAAACTTTTACAATGAGCAGTTCTTC. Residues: CASSLDRNFYNEQFF.

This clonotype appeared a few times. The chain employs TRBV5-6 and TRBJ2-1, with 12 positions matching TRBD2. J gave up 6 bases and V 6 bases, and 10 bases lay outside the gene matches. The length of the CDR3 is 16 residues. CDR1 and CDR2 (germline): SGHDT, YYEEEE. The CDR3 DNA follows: TGTGCCAGCACCTGGGGACTAGCGGGTACTAGCAATGAGCAGTTCTTC. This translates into CASTWGLAGTSNEQFF.

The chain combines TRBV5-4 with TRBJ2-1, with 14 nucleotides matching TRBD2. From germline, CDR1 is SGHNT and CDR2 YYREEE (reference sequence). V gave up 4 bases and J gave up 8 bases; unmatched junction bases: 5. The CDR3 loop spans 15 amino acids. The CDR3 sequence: CASSGGTSGSYEQFF. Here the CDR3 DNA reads TGTGCCAGCAGCGGGGGGACTAGCGGGAGCTATGAGCAGTTCTTC.

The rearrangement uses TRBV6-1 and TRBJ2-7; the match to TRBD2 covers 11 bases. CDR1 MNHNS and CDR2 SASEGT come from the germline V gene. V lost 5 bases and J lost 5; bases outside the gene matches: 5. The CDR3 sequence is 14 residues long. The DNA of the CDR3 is TGTGCCAGCAGTCAAAGACTAGCGGGAAACGAGCAGTACTTC. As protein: CASSQRLAGNEQYF.

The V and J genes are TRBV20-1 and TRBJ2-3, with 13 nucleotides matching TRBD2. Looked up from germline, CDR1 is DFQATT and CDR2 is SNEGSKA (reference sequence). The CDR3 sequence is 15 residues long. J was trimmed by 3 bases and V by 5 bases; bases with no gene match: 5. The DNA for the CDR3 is TGCAGTGCTCCCCGGACTAGCGGGGGAACAGATACGCAGTATTTT. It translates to CSAPRTSGGTDTQYF.

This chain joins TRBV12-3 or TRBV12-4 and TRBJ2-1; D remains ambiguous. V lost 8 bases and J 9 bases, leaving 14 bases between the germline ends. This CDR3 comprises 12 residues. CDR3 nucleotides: TGTGCCAGCGTCCGGTTCGGGTCTGAGCAGTTCTTC. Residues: CASVRFGSEQFF.

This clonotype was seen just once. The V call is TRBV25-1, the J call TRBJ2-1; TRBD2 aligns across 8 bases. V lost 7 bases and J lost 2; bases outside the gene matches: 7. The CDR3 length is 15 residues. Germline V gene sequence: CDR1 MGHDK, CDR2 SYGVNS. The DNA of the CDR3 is TGTGCCAGCATCATAGCGGGACCCACCTACAATGAGCAGTTCTTC. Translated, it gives CASIIAGPTYNEQFF.

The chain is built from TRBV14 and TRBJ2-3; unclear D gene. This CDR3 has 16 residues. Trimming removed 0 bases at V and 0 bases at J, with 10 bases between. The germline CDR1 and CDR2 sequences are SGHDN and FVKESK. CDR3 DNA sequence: TGTGCCAGCAGCCAAGATCTGGGAATTAGCACAGATACGCAGTATTTT. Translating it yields CASSQDLGISTDTQYF.

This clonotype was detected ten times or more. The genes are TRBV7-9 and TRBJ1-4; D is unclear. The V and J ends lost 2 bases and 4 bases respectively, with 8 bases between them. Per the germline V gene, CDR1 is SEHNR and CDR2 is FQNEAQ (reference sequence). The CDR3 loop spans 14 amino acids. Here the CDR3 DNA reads TGTGCCAGCAGCTTAAGCCAGAATAATGAAAAACTGTTTTTT. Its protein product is CASSLSQNNEKLFF.

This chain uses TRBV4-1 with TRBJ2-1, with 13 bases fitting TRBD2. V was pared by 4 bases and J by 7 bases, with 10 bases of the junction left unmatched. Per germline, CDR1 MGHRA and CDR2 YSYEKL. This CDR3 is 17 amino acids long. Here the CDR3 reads CASSLEELAGGPNEQFF. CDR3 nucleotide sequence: TGCGCCAGCAGCCTCGAGGAACTAGCGGGAGGGCCGAATGAGCAGTTCTTC.

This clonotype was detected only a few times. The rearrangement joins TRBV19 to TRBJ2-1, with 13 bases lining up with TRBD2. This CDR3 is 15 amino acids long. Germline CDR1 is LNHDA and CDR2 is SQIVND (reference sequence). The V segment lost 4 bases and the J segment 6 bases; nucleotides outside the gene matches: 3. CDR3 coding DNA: TGTGCCAGTAGTACCGGGACTAGCGGGATCAATGAGCAGTTCTTC. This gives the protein CASSTGTSGINEQFF.

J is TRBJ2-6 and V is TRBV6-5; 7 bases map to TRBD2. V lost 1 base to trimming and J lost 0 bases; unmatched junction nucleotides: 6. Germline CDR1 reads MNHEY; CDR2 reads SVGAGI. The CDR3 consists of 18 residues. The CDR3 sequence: CASSYFPSGPSGANVLTF. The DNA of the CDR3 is TGTGCCAGCAGTTACTTCCCTAGCGGACCCTCTGGGGCCAACGTCCTGACTTTC.

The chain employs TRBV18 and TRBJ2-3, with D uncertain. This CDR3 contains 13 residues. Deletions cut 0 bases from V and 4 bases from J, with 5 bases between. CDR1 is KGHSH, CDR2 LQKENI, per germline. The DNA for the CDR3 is TGTGCCAGCTCACCACCGCAGGCAGATACGCAGTATTTT. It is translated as CASSPPQADTQYF.

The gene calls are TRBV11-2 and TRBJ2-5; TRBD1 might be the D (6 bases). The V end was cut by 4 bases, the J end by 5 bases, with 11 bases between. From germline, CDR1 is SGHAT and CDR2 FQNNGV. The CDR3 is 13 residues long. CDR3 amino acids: CASSSGVIETQYF. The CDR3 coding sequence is TGTGCCAGCAGCTCAGGGGTCATCGAGACCCAGTACTTC. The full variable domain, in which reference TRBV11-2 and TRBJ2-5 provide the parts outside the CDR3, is EAGVAQSPRYKIIEKRQSVAFWCNPISGHATLYWYQQILGQGPKLLIQFQNNGVVDDSQLPKDRFSAERLKGVDSTLKIQPAKLEDSAVYLCASSSGVIETQYFGPGTRLLVL.

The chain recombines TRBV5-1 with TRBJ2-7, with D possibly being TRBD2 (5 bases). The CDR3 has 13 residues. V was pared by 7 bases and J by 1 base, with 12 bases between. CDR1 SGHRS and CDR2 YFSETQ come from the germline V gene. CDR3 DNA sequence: TGCGCCAGCGGGTCGGGCGGGTCCTACGAGCAGTACTTC. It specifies CASGSGGSYEQYF.